The 17 T cell receptor beta chains below all came from one sample that was sequenced in a study of blood T cells in healthy people across ages. Next came a second PCR, run for 7 to 11 cycles, which used a sample-barcoded 5' primer along with a J-beta primer mix. TCRdb reprocessed the 5' RACE reads with MiXCR, giving one entry per CDR3 protein. This table has more than 800,000 distinct CDR3 sequences, around 28% appearing once. Sequencing was performed on blood. Receptors originate from a woman aged 80 or over in good health.

This clonotype occurred many times. This chain connects TRBV20-1 to TRBJ1-2, with D tentatively TRBD1 (6 bases). V was shortened by 5 bases and J by 0 bases, with 13 bases between the two germline ends. The CDR3 loop spans 14 amino acids. Germline loops: CDR1 DFQATT, CDR2 SNEGSKA (reference sequence). The CDR3 DNA sequence: TGCAGTGCTCCCCCCAGGGGTACTAACTATGGCTACACCTTC. Translating gives CSAPPRGTNYGYTF.

V and J are TRBV20-1 and TRBJ2-5; a possible D gene is TRBD2 (7 bases). V lost 3 bases and J lost 11, with 31 bases in between. CDR1 and CDR2 from the germline V gene are DFQATT and SNEGSKA (reference sequence). This CDR3 spans 17 amino acids. In DNA form, the CDR3 reads TGCAGTGCTAGTCACGGCCGGTATTTGGGGGGGCCTGATGAGCAGTACTTC. It encodes CSASHGRYLGGPDEQYF.

There are many counts of this clonotype. V is TRBV5-1 and J is TRBJ2-7; TRBD1 is a possible D gene (6 bases). With 5 bases removed from V and 0 bases from J, the gap between germline ends came to 15 bases. The CDR3 runs 15 residues. The V gene's germline CDR1 is SGHRS and CDR2 YFSETQ. In DNA form, the CDR3 reads TGCGCCAGCAGAGAGCCGGGACAAAACTCCTACGAGCAGTACTTC. Translating it yields CASREPGQNSYEQYF.

The chain recombines TRBV13 with TRBJ2-3; D gene unclear. The germline gives CDR1 PRHDT, CDR2 FYEKMQ (reference sequence). This CDR3 region has 15 residues. Trimming removed 1 base from V and 0 bases from J, with 8 bases in between. The CDR3 coding sequence is TGTGCCAGCAGCTTAGAACTATCCAGCACAGATACGCAGTATTTT. Its translation is CASSLELSSTDTQYF.

The table lists this clonotype with a few counts. A much larger clone differs by one base, so this may be a read error. This rearrangement joins TRBV12-3 or TRBV12-4 to TRBJ2-7; the D is unclear. The CDR3 runs 14 residues. Deletions cut 3 bases from V and 7 bases from J, with 16 bases between. CDR3 nucleotides: TGTGCCAGCAGTTTTTGGCAGTTAAGCAATGAGCAGTACTTC. It encodes CASSFWQLSNEQYF.

Comments on this clonotype: Compared with germline, one end of the junction differs, possibly owing to a read error. The CDR3 DNA reads as TGTGCCAGAAGTGAGCAGGGGCAGCCCCAGCATTTT. Translated, it gives CARSEQGQPQHF. The rearrangement joins TRBV2 to TRBJ1-5; possibly TRBD1 for D (6 bases). Germline V lookup: CDR1 SNHLY, CDR2 FYNNEI. This CDR3 has 12 amino acids.

This clonotype was picked up many times. For the CDR3, the DNA is TGTGCCAGCAGTTACGGGCAGGGTTATCAGCCCCAGCATTTT. Translated, it gives CASSYGQGYQPQHF. V usage is TRBV12-3 or TRBV12-4 and J usage is TRBJ1-5, with D maybe TRBD1 (5 bases). Deletions cut 4 bases from V and 5 bases from J, with 12 bases between. The CDR3 consists of 14 residues.

The chain carries TRBV21-1 and TRBJ2-1. TRBV21-1 is recorded as a pseudogene. This CDR3 has 15 amino acids. The CDR3 DNA follows: TGTGCCAGCACAAAAGCGGGAGTATCGGACAATGAGCAGTTCTTC. This translates into CASTKAGVSDNEQFF.

At least ten counts were recorded for this clonotype. This chain uses TRBV12-3 or TRBV12-4 with TRBJ1-5, with 11 bases lining up with TRBD1. V lost 7 bases and J lost 4; bases outside the gene matches: 6. CDR3 size: 15 residues. The CDR3 DNA follows: TGTGCCAGCACCCTGGGGACAGGGGGGAATCAGCCCCAGCATTTT. Residues: CASTLGTGGNQPQHF.

CDR3 region: CASSRTGVDNSPLHF. In DNA, the CDR3 is TGTGCCAGCAGCAGGACAGGGGTCGATAATTCACCCCTCCACTTT. The J gene is TRBJ1-6, the V gene TRBV12-3 or TRBV12-4; 9 bases map to TRBD1. The CDR3 length is 15 residues. Trimming removed 6 bases from V and 5 bases from J; junction bases left unmatched: 5.

This chain joins TRBV20-1 and TRBJ2-7; TRBD2 agrees at 10 bases. CDR3 length: 15 amino acids. CDR1 DFQATT and CDR2 SNEGSKA come from the germline V gene (reference sequence). With 2 bases clipped from V and 0 bases from J, the junction kept 4 bases outside the gene matches. The CDR3 is CSARSSGRASYEQYF. The CDR3 nucleotides are TGCAGTGCTAGATCAAGCGGGAGGGCCTCCTACGAGCAGTACTTC.

This clonotype was picked up a small number of times. A much bigger clone sits one base away, suggesting this may be a read error. The chain recombines TRBV20-1 with TRBJ2-5, with 7 bases identical to TRBD1. TRBJ2-7 matches the DNA end more closely, so the J call is doubtful. The germline CDR1 and CDR2 sequences are DFQATT and SNEGSKA (reference sequence). The length of the CDR3 is 13 residues. The CDR3, as DNA: TGCAGTGCTACACAGGGGATTTGGGACGAGCAGTACTTC. The encoded protein is CSATQGIWDEQYF.

The table lists this clonotype with many counts. The rearrangement links TRBV20-1 to TRBJ1-5, with D hard to call. This CDR3 is built from 12 residues. CDR1 is DFQATT, CDR2 SNEGSKA, per germline (reference sequence). V lost 3 bases and J lost 4, with 7 bases in between. In DNA form, the CDR3 reads TGCAGTGCTAGGGTCCAAAATCAGCCCCAGCATTTT. It translates to CSARVQNQPQHF.

This clonotype appeared once. A clone one base away is much larger, so this may be a read error. V gene TRBV20-1 combines with J gene TRBJ2-5, with 10 bases lining up with TRBD1. The CDR3 has 16 residues. In germline, CDR1 is DFQATT, CDR2 SNEGSKA (reference sequence). This CDR3 is CSASRTGTGDQEIQYF. In nucleotides, the CDR3 is TGCAGTGCTAGCCGGACCGGGACAGGGGACCAAGAGATCCAGTACTTC.

For this clonotype: This may be a read error, as it is one base from a much larger clone. The chain carries TRBV3-1 and TRBJ1-2; D ambiguous. This CDR3 region has 13 residues. Germline V gene data show CDR1 as LGHDT and CDR2 as YNNKEL (reference sequence). Between the trimmed V and J ends, which lost 4 bases and 6 bases, there was a span of 12 bases. The CDR3 region has the DNA TGTGCCAGCAGCCTCCGACACTGGGATGGCTACACCTTC. Translated: CASSLRHWDGYTF.

The rearrangement links TRBV9 to TRBJ1-2; the D gene is possibly TRBD1 (5 bases). The CDR3 has 16 amino acids. The V end was cut by 0 bases, the J end by 3 bases, with 15 bases between. Germline CDR1 reads SGDLS; CDR2 reads YYNGEE. The CDR3 sequence: CASSVDTGGFDYGYTF. CDR3 coding DNA: TGTGCCAGCAGCGTAGATACGGGGGGGTTCGACTATGGCTACACCTTC.

This clonotype has a count of ten or more. The rearrangement links TRBV3-1 to TRBJ2-4, with D perhaps matching TRBD1 or TRBD2 (5 bases each). The CDR3 contains 15 residues. V dropped 0 bases and J dropped 5 bases, with 11 bases sitting between them. Germline CDR1 LGHDT, CDR2 YNNKEL (reference sequence). This chain's CDR3 is CASSQDLQGQNIQYF. CDR3 bases: TGTGCCAGCAGCCAAGATCTCCAGGGACAAAACATTCAGTACTTC.